The 5 T cell receptor beta chains below all came from one sample that was sequenced in a study of cytomegalovirus exposure and HLA in healthy donors (dated by TCRdb to 2016 to 2017). Libraries were made using the immunoSEQ multiplex PCR assay. For the multiplex PCR, a mixture combining 60 forward primers for TCR Vbeta segments and 13 reverse primers for TCR Jbeta segments was used. TCRdb mirrors the immuneACCESS table, restricted to in-frame sequences. Some clones are absent from its copies; in checked studies, under half trace to an unresolved V gene, and the reason for the others is unknown. This sample lists fewer than 200,000 clones; about four fifths were detected once. The ten most abundant clones make up 13% to 15% of the sample. The sample was PBMCs. All receptors come from a woman aged 25 to 39 in good health and CMV-seropositive.

The rearrangement joins TRBV30 to TRBJ1-2; 7 bases are a match to TRBD1. The CDR3 is 12 amino acids. V shed 5 bases and J 2 bases; nucleotides not matched to a gene: 2. The germline gives CDR1 GTSNPN, CDR2 SVGIG (reference sequence). CDR3: CAWAGQNYGYTF. The CDR3 bases are TGTGCCTGGGCGGGACAGAACTATGGCTACACCTTC.

The V call is TRBV7-3, the J call TRBJ2-3; the match to TRBD2 covers 8 bases. Trimming at V came to 5 bases and at J to 9 bases, leaving 7 bases not matched to a gene. The germline CDR1 and CDR2 sequences are SGHTA and FQGTGA. The CDR3 loop spans 13 amino acids. In DNA, the CDR3 is TGTGCCAGCAGCCTCCCGGGGGGGGAGACGCAGTATTTT. It specifies CASSLPGGETQYF.

This clone has just one count. This chain links TRBV30 with TRBJ2-3; the D is unclear. The CDR3 sequence is 13 residues long. CDR1 is GTSNPN and CDR2 is SVGIG in the germline V gene (reference sequence). V was shortened by 4 bases and J by 5 bases, with 13 bases between the two germline ends. The CDR3 region is CAWNLSPRDTQYF. DNA for the CDR3: TGTGCCTGGAATCTATCCCCTCGAGATACGCAGTATTTT.

This clone came up once. The rearrangement uses TRBV5-5 and TRBJ2-1; possible D gene TRBD1, 6 bases. Germline CDR1 is SGHKS and CDR2 is YYEKEE (reference sequence). The CDR3 covers 14 residues. V dropped 1 base and J dropped 11 bases, with 16 bases sitting between them. The CDR3 DNA sequence: TGTGCCAGCAGCTTGTATACAGGGACGCCCAAGCAGTTCTTC. This codes for CASSLYTGTPKQFF.

The rearrangement uses TRBV6-1 and TRBJ2-1; tentatively, D is TRBD2 (5 bases). V lost 2 bases to trimming and J lost 0 bases, with 11 bases between them. Germline CDR1 is MNHNS and CDR2 is SASEGT. The CDR3 runs 16 residues. The CDR3 DNA is TGTGCCAGCAGTGAACTCCCCGACTACTCCTACAATGAGCAGTTCTTC. Its protein product is CASSELPDYSYNEQFF.